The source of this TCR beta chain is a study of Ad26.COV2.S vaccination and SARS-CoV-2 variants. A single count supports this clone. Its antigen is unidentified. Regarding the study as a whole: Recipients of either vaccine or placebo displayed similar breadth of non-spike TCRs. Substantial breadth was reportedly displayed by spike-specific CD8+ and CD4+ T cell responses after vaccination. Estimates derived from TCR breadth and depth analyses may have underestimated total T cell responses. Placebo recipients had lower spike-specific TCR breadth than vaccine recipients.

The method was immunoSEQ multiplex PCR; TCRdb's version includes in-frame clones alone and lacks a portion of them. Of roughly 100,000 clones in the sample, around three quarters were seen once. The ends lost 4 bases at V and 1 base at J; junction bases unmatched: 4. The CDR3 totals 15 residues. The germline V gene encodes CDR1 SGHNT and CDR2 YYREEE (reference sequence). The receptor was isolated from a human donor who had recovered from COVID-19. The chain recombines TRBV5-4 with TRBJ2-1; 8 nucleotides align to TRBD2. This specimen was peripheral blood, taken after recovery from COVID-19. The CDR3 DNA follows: TGTGCCAGCAGCGCCTCTAGCGGGTCCTACAATGAGCAGTTCTTC. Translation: CASSASSGSYNEQFF.